This passage covers 23 T cell receptor beta chains from one sample sequenced in a study of blood T cell repertoires in COVID-19. Clones were sequenced by immunoSEQ multiplex PCR, and TCRdb holds only the in-frame ones, with some missing. The repertoire holds 70,000 or so clones, about 80% seen once, with 6% to 7% in the top ten. The sequencing input was peripheral blood. These receptors all stem from an older woman with acute or convalescent COVID-19.

The rearrangement links TRBV12-3 or TRBV12-4 to TRBJ1-2; TRBD1 matches 7 bases. Losses at the gene ends were 4 bases for V and 11 bases for J; bases not matched to a gene: 4. There are 11 residues in the CDR3. In DNA form, the CDR3 reads TGTGCCAGCAGTTCGGGACAGCTATACACCTTC. Encoded protein: CASSSGQLYTF.

The chain links TRBV4-2 to TRBJ2-7, with 9 positions matching TRBD1. Trimming took 0 bases from V and 4 from J; bases not matched to a gene: 4. Germline V lookup: CDR1 LGHNA, CDR2 YNFKEQ. The CDR3 runs to 15 residues. The CDR3 DNA follows: TGTGCCAGCAGCCAAGAAGACAGGGGGTCTTACGAGCAGTACTTC. It specifies CASSQEDRGSYEQYF.

In its sample, this clone was seen a few times. This chain uses TRBV5-1 with TRBJ1-2; TRBD1 matches at 9 bases. Germline trimming cut 4 bases from V and 6 bases from J; bases unmatched to any gene: 13. CDR3 size: 16 residues. CDR1 and CDR2 (germline): SGHRS, YFSETQ. CDR3 DNA sequence: TGCGCCAGCAGCCCCCAGAGAATGGGACAGGGACATGGCTACACCTTC. It yields the protein CASSPQRMGQGHGYTF.

The gene calls are TRBV29-1 and TRBJ1-2; the match to TRBD1 covers 9 bases. The ends lost 0 bases at V and 4 bases at J; junction bases unmatched: 12. Germline CDR1 reads SQVTM; CDR2 reads ANQGSEA. The CDR3 is made up of 17 amino acids. DNA for the CDR3: TGCAGCGTTGAAGATCGAGGGACAGGGCCTACTAGCTATGGCTACACCTTC. It codes for CSVEDRGTGPTSYGYTF.

This chain links TRBV7-9 with TRBJ1-6; D is uncertain. This CDR3 region has 14 residues. V was clipped by 5 bases and J by 10 bases, with 15 bases between them. CDR1 and CDR2 from the germline V gene are SEHNR and FQNEAQ (reference sequence). The CDR3 here is CASSTSRGGSPLHF. DNA for the CDR3: TGTGCCAGCAGCACCTCACGGGGTGGGTCACCCCTCCACTTT.

Concerning this clone itself: The junction shows a germline mismatch at one end, possibly a read error. Other DNA sequences in the same sample also yield this CDR3. The chain uses TRBV7-3 and TRBJ2-5; 8 bases line up with TRBD2. Germline V gives CDR1 SGHTA, CDR2 FQGTGA. The CDR3 runs to 16 residues. CDR3 nucleotides: TGTGCCAGCAGCCCTAGGGGAGCGGGGGCCCAAGAGACCCAATACTTC. Protein sequence: CASSPRGAGAQETQYF. Supplemented by reference TRBV7-3 and TRBJ2-5, the full variable domain reads GAGVSQTPSNKVTEKGKYVELRCDPISGHTALYWYRQSLGQGPEFLIYFQGTGAADDSGLPNDRFFAVRPEGSVSTLKIQRTERGDSAVYLCASSPRGAGAQETQYFGPGTRLLVL.

The J gene is TRBJ1-2, the V gene TRBV7-9; the match to TRBD1 covers 7 bases. In germline, CDR1 is SEHNR, CDR2 FQNEAQ (reference sequence). Unmatched junction bases numbered 8, after V lost 5 bases and J lost 5 bases. The CDR3 extends over 14 amino acids. This chain's CDR3 is CASSGGGGWYGYTF. CDR3 DNA: TGTGCCAGCAGCGGAGGGGGCGGGTGGTATGGCTACACCTTC.

The V gene is TRBV7-9, the J gene TRBJ2-3; the D gene is possibly TRBD2 (6 bases). Trimming pared 1 base from V and 8 bases from J, leaving 10 bases between. The length of the CDR3 is 13 residues. CDR1 and CDR2 (germline): SEHNR, FQNEAQ (reference sequence). The CDR3 is CASSLGRGGTQYF. The CDR3 nucleotides are TGTGCCAGCAGCTTAGGACGGGGAGGTACGCAGTATTTT.

About this clone itself: The sample has other DNA sequences that encode this CDR3 too. This chain links TRBV5-1 with TRBJ2-7; perhaps TRBD1 as D (7 bases). V lost 2 bases, J lost 0 bases, and 18 bases lay in between. The CDR3 runs 17 residues. The germline CDR1 and CDR2 sequences are SGHRS and YFSETQ. The CDR3 loop is CASSFLGGGPSSYEQYF. The CDR3 DNA follows: TGCGCCAGCAGCTTCCTCGGAGGGGGCCCGAGCTCCTACGAGCAGTACTTC.

This chain connects TRBV27 to TRBJ1-5, with D hard to call. V gave up 3 bases and J gave up 7 bases, with 10 bases separating them. The germline gives CDR1 MNHEY, CDR2 SMNVEV (reference sequence). This CDR3 has 13 amino acids. Here the CDR3 reads CASSFLERQPQHF. In nucleotides, the CDR3 is TGTGCCAGCAGTTTTCTAGAGCGACAGCCCCAGCATTTT.

In this sample, this clone turned up a few times. The genes are TRBV5-1 and TRBJ2-3, with TRBD1 as a possible D gene (5 bases). The CDR3 has 14 amino acids. Per germline, CDR1 SGHRS and CDR2 YFSETQ. Trimming pared 0 bases from V and 4 bases from J, leaving 9 bases between. CDR3 residues: CASSLDTGPDTQYF. CDR3 DNA: TGCGCCAGCAGCTTGGATACAGGCCCAGATACGCAGTATTTT.

This chain joins TRBV5-5 and TRBJ2-5, with TRBD2 identical over 11 bases. Germline assignment: CDR1 SGHKS and CDR2 YYEKEE (reference sequence). The CDR3 is 17 amino acids. V lost 4 bases and J lost 2; bases outside the gene matches: 10. The CDR3 protein is CASSLGPSGGTQETQYF. DNA for the CDR3: TGTGCCAGCAGCCTGGGCCCTAGCGGGGGGACTCAAGAGACCCAGTACTTC.

This clone occurred a few times. The chain is built from TRBV9 and TRBJ1-2, with 7 positions matching TRBD1. This CDR3 region has 14 residues. V trimming: 3 bases; J trimming: 8 bases; junction bases outside the gene matches: 10. Per the germline V gene, CDR1 is SGDLS and CDR2 is YYNGEE. CDR3 region: CASSGGRGIMGYTF. In DNA form, the CDR3 reads TGTGCCAGCAGCGGCGGCAGGGGGATTATGGGCTACACCTTC. Variable domain in full (rest from reference TRBV9 and TRBJ1-2): DSGVTQTPKHLITATGQRVTLRCSPRSGDLSVYWYQQSLDQGLQFLIQYYNGEERAKGNILERFSAQQFPDLHSELNLSSLELGDSALYFCASSGGRGIMGYTFGSGTRLTVV.

The CDR3 DNA is TGTGCCAGCAGTGAAGGGCAGGTTAATGAAAAACTGTTTTTT. Translated, it gives CASSEGQVNEKLFF. The chain has TRBV2 and TRBJ1-4; D remains unclear. CDR3 size: 14 residues. Trimming shortened V by 1 base and J by 4 bases, and 7 bases separated the two germline ends. Germline values: CDR1 SNHLY, CDR2 FYNNEI.

The V and J genes are TRBV14 and TRBJ2-3; TRBD1 matches at 10 bases. The germline V gene encodes CDR1 SGHDN and CDR2 FVKESK. The CDR3 totals 16 residues. The V segment lost 0 bases and the J segment 4 bases; nucleotides outside the gene matches: 4. The CDR3 loop reads CASSQDWDRGADTQYF. The CDR3 bases are TGTGCCAGCAGCCAAGATTGGGACAGGGGCGCAGATACGCAGTATTTT. The variable domain in full, completed from reference TRBV14 and TRBJ2-3, reads EAGVTQFPSHSVIEKGQTVTLRCDPISGHDNLYWYRRVMGKEIKFLLHFVKESKQDESGMPNNRFLAERTGGTYSTLKVQPAELEDSGVYFCASSQDWDRGADTQYFGPGTRLTVL.

V is TRBV5-4 and J is TRBJ2-7; TRBD2 agrees at 11 bases. The CDR3 loop spans 17 amino acids. Germline CDR1 reads SGHNT; CDR2 reads YYREEE (reference sequence). The trim removed 0 bases at V and 4 bases at J, leaving 9 bases unmatched. The CDR3 sequence is CASSLAIASGGLYEQYF. The CDR3 nucleotides are TGTGCCAGCAGCTTGGCGATCGCTAGCGGGGGGCTATACGAGCAGTACTTC.

The CDR3 loop reads CASSPLGTSGGNEQFF. The CDR3, as DNA: TGTGCCAGCTCACCATTAGGAACTAGCGGGGGGAATGAGCAGTTCTTC. V is TRBV18 and J is TRBJ2-1; 12 nucleotides line up with TRBD2. Per germline, CDR1 KGHSH and CDR2 LQKENI. The V segment lost 2 bases and the J segment 7 bases; nucleotides outside the gene matches: 6. The CDR3 runs 16 residues.

This chain links TRBV7-2 with TRBJ1-2, with no clear D. CDR1 and CDR2 from the germline V gene are SGHTA and FQGNSA. The CDR3 length is 12 residues. V dropped 3 bases and J dropped 5 bases, with 7 bases sitting between them. The CDR3, as DNA: TGTGCCAGCAGCTTGGAGGTTTATGGCTACACCTTC. This translates into CASSLEVYGYTF.

V gene TRBV19 combines with J gene TRBJ1-1; a weak D match, TRBD1 (6 bases). Germline assignment: CDR1 LNHDA and CDR2 SQIVND (reference sequence). The CDR3 totals 15 residues. Trimming shortened V by 1 base and J by 4 bases, and 13 bases separated the two germline ends. The CDR3 region is CASSIVPGEGTEAFF. The DNA for the CDR3 is TGTGCCAGTAGTATAGTTCCAGGGGAGGGCACTGAAGCTTTCTTT. Using reference TRBV19 and TRBJ1-1 for the parts outside the CDR3, the full variable domain is DGGITQSPKYLFRKEGQNVTLSCEQNLNHDAMYWYRQDPGQGLRLIYYSQIVNDFQKGDIAEGYSVSREKKESFPLTVTSAQKNPTAFYLCASSIVPGEGTEAFFGQGTRLTVV.

This clone was recorded a few times. CDR3 DNA sequence: TGTGCCACCAGCAGAGATCTCCATCAGCCCCAGCATTTT. Translating it yields CATSRDLHQPQHF. The genes are TRBV15 and TRBJ1-5; no clear D. The germline gives CDR1 LNHNV, CDR2 YYDKDF (reference sequence). V gave up 0 bases and J gave up 5 bases, with 5 bases separating them. CDR3 length equals 13 residues.

The rearrangement links TRBV6-1 to TRBJ1-2; D might be TRBD1 (5 bases). Germline CDR1 is MNHNS and CDR2 is SASEGT. The CDR3 length is 11 residues. Trimming removed 2 bases from V and 12 bases from J, with 10 bases in between. This CDR3 reads CASSELGEDTF. The CDR3 region has the DNA TGTGCCAGCAGTGAATTAGGGGAGGACACCTTC.

The V call is TRBV14, the J call TRBJ2-7, with 9 bases fitting TRBD2. In germline, CDR1 is SGHDN, CDR2 FVKESK. The J segment lost 5 bases and the V segment lost 5 bases, leaving 13 bases of the junction unmatched. There are 16 residues in the CDR3. The DNA for the CDR3 is TGTGCCAGCAGCTATTTTGGCGGGGGGGCTAGAGACGAGCAGTACTTC. Translated: CASSYFGGGARDEQYF.

This clone was counted only a few times. CDR3 coding DNA: TGTGCCAGCAGTGAAAGGATAGGCAGGGTTCCCCCAGATACGCAGTATTTT. Amino acids: CASSERIGRVPPDTQYF. V and J are TRBV6-1 and TRBJ2-3; a weak D match, TRBD1 (5 bases). Germline values: CDR1 MNHNS, CDR2 SASEGT. Trimming removed 2 bases from V and 4 bases from J, with 19 bases in between. This CDR3 region has 17 residues.